These 18 T cell receptor beta chains share one sample of origin, sequenced in a study of cytomegalovirus exposure and HLA in healthy donors. In the PCR, 60 Vbeta and 13 Jbeta primers were used. Clones were read by immunoSEQ multiplex PCR, and TCRdb kept only the in-frame ones, dropping some. This sample carries nearly 110,000 clones, 71% of them seen once, and the ten largest clones take less than 3%. Input material: PBMCs. Receptors originate from a female donor in good health and CMV-seronegative.

This clone turned up a few times. The V gene is TRBV18, the J gene TRBJ2-2; 11 positions match TRBD1. This CDR3 is built from 21 residues. Trimming took 2 bases from V and 3 from J; bases not matched to a gene: 17. Looked up from germline, CDR1 is KGHSH and CDR2 is LQKENI. CDR3 bases: TGTGCCAGCTCACCAACCCCTAGGACAGGGGGCGCAGTAGGCCACACCGGGGAGCTGTTTTTT. Translation gives CASSPTPRTGGAVGHTGELFF.

V is TRBV30 and J is TRBJ2-1; D is perhaps TRBD1 (5 bases). Trimming took off 2 bases at V and 4 bases at J, with 9 bases between the two ends. The V gene's germline CDR1 is GTSNPN and CDR2 SVGIG (reference sequence). This CDR3 has 13 residues. Here the CDR3 DNA reads TGTGCCTGGAGTCCGGACACATACAATGAGCAGTTCTTC. It specifies CAWSPDTYNEQFF. The whole variable domain, remainder taken from reference TRBV30 and TRBJ2-1, is SQTIHQWPATLVQPVGSPLSLECTVEGTSNPNLYWYRQAAGRGLQLLFYSVGIGQISSEVPQNLSASRPQDRQFILSSKKLLLSDSGFYLCAWSPDTYNEQFFGPGTRLTVL.

The rearrangement links TRBV5-1 to TRBJ2-4; 7 nucleotides line up with TRBD1. V shed 1 base and J 3 bases; nucleotides not matched to a gene: 4. Looked up from germline, CDR1 is SGHRS and CDR2 is YFSETQ. The CDR3 runs 15 residues. The CDR3 protein is CASSLWSGGKNIQYF. In DNA form, the CDR3 reads TGCGCCAGCAGCTTGTGGTCAGGGGGCAAAAACATTCAGTACTTC.

This chain links TRBV18 with TRBJ2-1; D gene uncertain. CDR3 size: 15 residues. Trimming stripped 3 bases from V and 9 bases from J, with 18 bases between. Germline assignment: CDR1 KGHSH and CDR2 LQKENI. CDR3: CASSPQQFVDTEQFF. In nucleotides, the CDR3 is TGTGCCAGCTCACCCCAACAGTTTGTAGATACTGAGCAGTTCTTC.

The chain links TRBV28 to TRBJ1-3; D might be TRBD1 (5 bases). V was pared by 2 bases and J by 2 bases, with 16 bases between. The CDR3 length is 17 residues. Per the germline V gene, CDR1 is MDHEN and CDR2 is SYDVKM. Here the CDR3 DNA reads TGTGCCAGCAGTTTAGCGTGGGGGGAGCTGGCTGGAAACACCATATATTTT. It specifies CASSLAWGELAGNTIYF.

The rearrangement links TRBV28 to TRBJ1-1; maybe TRBD1 (5 bases). V lost 8 bases, J lost 2 bases, and 6 bases lay in between. This CDR3 has 11 amino acids. Germline V CDR1 and CDR2: MDHEN, SYDVKM. CDR3 nucleotides: TGTGCCAGCCAGGGCAACACTGAAGCTTTCTTT. Translation: CASQGNTEAFF.

V is TRBV19 and J is TRBJ1-1, with TRBD1 matching 8 bases. Germline CDR1 LNHDA, CDR2 SQIVND (reference sequence). The CDR3 length is 13 residues. Trimming cost V 5 bases and J 6 bases; bases outside gene matches: 5. The CDR3 sequence is CASSGQGSAEAFF. Written as DNA, the CDR3 is TGTGCCAGTAGTGGACAGGGTTCCGCTGAAGCTTTCTTT.

The V and J genes are TRBV5-6 and TRBJ2-3, with D hard to call. V was cut by 2 bases and J by 0 bases, with 10 bases left in between. CDR1 SGHDT and CDR2 YYEEEE come from the germline V gene. The CDR3 totals 15 residues. The CDR3 loop reads CASSFQSQSTDTQYF. The CDR3 DNA sequence: TGTGCCAGCAGCTTTCAGTCTCAGAGCACAGATACGCAGTATTTT. Supplemented by reference TRBV5-6 and TRBJ2-3, the full variable domain reads DAGVTQSPTHLIKTRGQQVTLRCSPKSGHDTVSWYQQALGQGPQFIFQYYEEEERQRGNFPDRFSGHQFPNYSSELNVNALLLGDSALYLCASSFQSQSTDTQYFGPGTRLTVL.

The chain links TRBV5-4 to TRBJ2-1; 8 positions match TRBD2. V shed 4 bases and J 1 base; nucleotides not matched to a gene: 4. Per germline, CDR1 SGHNT and CDR2 YYREEE (reference sequence). CDR3 length: 15 amino acids. The CDR3 DNA reads TGTGCCAGCAGCCCGGGACTAGGGTCCTACAATGAGCAGTTCTTC. This translates into CASSPGLGSYNEQFF.

Comments on this clone: Other DNA sequences of this sample code for an identical CDR3. The chain joins TRBV7-8 to TRBJ1-4, with 7 bases that match TRBD1. This CDR3 spans 15 amino acids. Per the germline V gene, CDR1 is SGHVS and CDR2 is FQNEAQ. Unmatched junction bases numbered 9, after V lost 3 bases and J lost 8 bases. The DNA of the CDR3 is TGTGCCAGCAGCTTTTCAGGGGGGCGATGGGAAAAACTGTTTTTT. It specifies CASSFSGGRWEKLFF.

The CDR3 coding sequence is TGTGCCAGCTCACCATTAGGGAAGGGGTCAGATACGCAGTATTTT. Protein: CASSPLGKGSDTQYF. The chain joins TRBV18 to TRBJ2-3, with D perhaps matching TRBD1 (5 bases). This CDR3 has 15 amino acids. The V and J ends lost 2 bases and 4 bases respectively, with 13 bases between them. Germline V gene lookup returns CDR1 KGHSH and CDR2 LQKENI.

This clone was found once. V usage is TRBV30 and J usage is TRBJ1-2, with D possibly being TRBD1 (5 bases). There are 13 residues in the CDR3. Trimming stripped 0 bases from V and 5 bases from J, with 10 bases between. Germline CDR1 GTSNPN, CDR2 SVGIG (reference sequence). The CDR3 coding sequence is TGTGCCTGGAGTGTAGCGGAGGGGTATGGCTACACCTTC. Translating it yields CAWSVAEGYGYTF.

This chain links TRBV19 with TRBJ2-5; TRBD1 matches 8 bases. CDR3 length equals 16 residues. From germline, CDR1 is LNHDA and CDR2 SQIVND (reference sequence). The trim removed 3 bases at V and 4 bases at J, leaving 10 bases unmatched. CDR3 sequence reads: CASSISRTGSRETQYF. CDR3 bases: TGTGCCAGTAGTATTTCTAGGACAGGGAGCCGAGAGACCCAGTACTTC.

This chain connects TRBV6-5 to TRBJ2-7; the match to TRBD1 covers 9 bases. Germline V gene lookup returns CDR1 MNHEY and CDR2 SVGAGI. V shed 0 bases and J 4 bases; nucleotides not matched to a gene: 7. This CDR3 contains 16 residues. The CDR3 bases are TGTGCCAGCAGTTACTCATCGCGACAGGGGGTTTACGAGCAGTACTTC. Translation: CASSYSSRQGVYEQYF.

The gene calls are TRBV28 and TRBJ2-5, with TRBD1 matching over 7 bases. The germline V gene encodes CDR1 MDHEN and CDR2 SYDVKM. J lost 5 bases, V lost 5 bases, and 5 bases had no gene match. This CDR3 spans 13 amino acids. In DNA form, the CDR3 reads TGTGCCAGCAGTCCGACAGGGTGGGAGACCCAGTACTTC. It translates to CASSPTGWETQYF.

This chain uses TRBV2 with TRBJ1-1; no firm D call. In germline, CDR1 is SNHLY, CDR2 FYNNEI. The V and J ends lost 3 bases and 0 bases respectively, with 8 bases between them. This CDR3 is built from 14 residues. CDR3 sequence reads: CASSENSMNTEAFF. DNA for the CDR3: TGTGCCAGCAGTGAGAACAGCATGAACACTGAAGCTTTCTTT.

The chain couples TRBV2 to TRBJ2-7, with D possibly being TRBD1 (6 bases). CDR1 and CDR2 from the germline V gene are SNHLY and FYNNEI. V was pared by 10 bases and J by 0 bases, with 10 bases between. The CDR3 totals 12 residues. The CDR3 nucleotides are TGTGCCACCCGGGACATCTCCTACGAGCAGTACTTC. As protein: CATRDISYEQYF.

V usage is TRBV6-1 and J usage is TRBJ2-3; D is possibly TRBD2 (7 bases). V was cut by 0 bases and J by 5 bases, with 12 bases left in between. This CDR3 region has 15 residues. Looked up from germline, CDR1 is MNHNS and CDR2 is SASEGT. CDR3 amino acids: CASSEALGGRDTQYF. CDR3 in DNA: TGTGCCAGCAGTGAAGCGTTGGGGGGGCGAGATACGCAGTATTTT.